The 9 T cell receptor beta chains reported below all come from one sample, sequenced in a study of identical twins. In TCRdb, the 5' RACE reads were re-called with MiXCR into one record per CDR3 protein. This sample has about 490,000 distinct CDR3 sequences, with approximately 14% found just once. This sample was shared with a second study, whose subject was yellow fever vaccine responses in identical twins.

Sequencing was done on a sample of CD4+ T cells sorted from blood. The source is a woman aged 18-29 years in good health.

This clonotype was detected only a few times. The V and J genes are TRBV3-1 and TRBJ1-1, with 9 bases matching TRBD1. J lost 0 bases, V lost 5 bases, and 10 bases had no gene match. This CDR3 has 17 amino acids. From germline, CDR1 is LGHDT and CDR2 YNNKEL (reference sequence). CDR3 in amino acids: CASSSRTGVIMNTEAFF. The CDR3 coding sequence is TGTGCCAGCAGCAGTCGGACAGGGGTCATTATGAACACTGAAGCTTTCTTT.

This clonotype was detected only a few times. The J gene is TRBJ2-5, the V gene TRBV5-5, with unresolved D. CDR1 and CDR2 (germline): SGHKS, YYEKEE (reference sequence). V lost 3 bases to trimming and J lost 2 bases, with 8 bases between them. The CDR3 contains 13 residues. CDR3 coding DNA: TGTGCCAGCAGCTCTTGGTTACAAGAGACCCAGTACTTC. Its translation: CASSSWLQETQYF. The full variable domain, with the rest looked up from reference TRBV5-5 and TRBJ2-5, is DAGVTQSPTHLIKTRGQQVTLRCSPISGHKSVSWYQQVLGQGPQFIFQYYEKEERGRGNFPDRFSARQFPNYSSELNVNALLLGDSALYLCASSSWLQETQYFGPGTRLLVL.

This clonotype occurred a few times. The V gene is TRBV7-2, the J gene TRBJ2-1, with no clear D. This CDR3 region has 14 residues. V was cut by 1 base and J by 4 bases, with 8 bases left in between. CDR1 SGHTA and CDR2 FQGNSA come from the germline V gene. The CDR3 region is CASSLVASYNEQFF. CDR3 bases: TGTGCCAGCAGCTTAGTTGCCAGTTACAATGAGCAGTTCTTC.

This clonotype was counted only a few times. The V gene is TRBV10-3, the J gene TRBJ2-3; 10 bases match TRBD2. Germline V gives CDR1 ENHRY, CDR2 SYGVKD. The CDR3 covers 15 residues. V lost 6 bases and J lost 2; bases outside the gene matches: 5. The CDR3: CAISVLAGLTDTQYF. The CDR3, as DNA: TGTGCCATCAGCGTACTAGCGGGGCTCACAGATACGCAGTATTTT.

For this clonotype: The junction and the germline gene differ at one end; a read error may be behind it. This chain uses TRBV3-1 with TRBJ2-1, with 7 bases that match TRBD2. This CDR3 region has 17 residues. The germline V gene encodes CDR1 LGHDT and CDR2 YNNKEL (reference sequence). CDR3 sequence reads: CACSQLLATSSYNEQFF. CDR3 DNA: TGTGCCTGCAGCCAGCTACTAGCGACGAGCTCCTACAATGAGCAGTTCTTC.

The V gene is TRBV6-5, the J gene TRBJ2-5; D uncertain. The CDR3 is made up of 14 amino acids. CDR1 and CDR2 from the germline V gene are MNHEY and SVGAGI. V was shortened by 0 bases and J by 5 bases, with 10 bases between the two germline ends. The CDR3: CASSYSDGRETQYF. The CDR3 coding sequence is TGTGCCAGCAGTTACTCTGACGGACGGGAGACCCAGTACTTC.

The J gene is TRBJ2-1, the V gene TRBV2, with a weak D call TRBD1 (6 bases). The germline V and J ends were trimmed by 2 bases and 7 bases, with 15 bases remaining between them. CDR3 size: 15 residues. CDR1 and CDR2 (germline): SNHLY, FYNNEI. The DNA of the CDR3 is TGTGCCAGCAGTGAATGGGGGCGCTTGGAAAATGAGCAGTTCTTC. Its translation is CASSEWGRLENEQFF.

This clonotype was seen more than once but under ten times. The genes are TRBV10-1 and TRBJ1-5; no clear D. The germline CDR1 and CDR2 sequences are WNHNN and SYGVQD (reference sequence). V lost 3 bases and J 4 bases, leaving 7 bases between the germline ends. This CDR3 is built from 13 residues. This chain's CDR3 is CASSETRNQPQHF. DNA for the CDR3: TGCGCCAGCAGTGAAACGCGGAATCAGCCCCAGCATTTT.

DNA for the CDR3: TGCAGTGCACAAACTAGCTCTCCCTATTACGAGCAGTACTTC. Translated: CSAQTSSPYYEQYF. The J gene is TRBJ2-7, the V gene TRBV20-1; maybe TRBD2 (6 bases). Germline V gives CDR1 DFQATT, CDR2 SNEGSKA (reference sequence). The V and J ends lost 6 bases and 4 bases respectively, with 19 bases between them. The CDR3 covers 14 residues.